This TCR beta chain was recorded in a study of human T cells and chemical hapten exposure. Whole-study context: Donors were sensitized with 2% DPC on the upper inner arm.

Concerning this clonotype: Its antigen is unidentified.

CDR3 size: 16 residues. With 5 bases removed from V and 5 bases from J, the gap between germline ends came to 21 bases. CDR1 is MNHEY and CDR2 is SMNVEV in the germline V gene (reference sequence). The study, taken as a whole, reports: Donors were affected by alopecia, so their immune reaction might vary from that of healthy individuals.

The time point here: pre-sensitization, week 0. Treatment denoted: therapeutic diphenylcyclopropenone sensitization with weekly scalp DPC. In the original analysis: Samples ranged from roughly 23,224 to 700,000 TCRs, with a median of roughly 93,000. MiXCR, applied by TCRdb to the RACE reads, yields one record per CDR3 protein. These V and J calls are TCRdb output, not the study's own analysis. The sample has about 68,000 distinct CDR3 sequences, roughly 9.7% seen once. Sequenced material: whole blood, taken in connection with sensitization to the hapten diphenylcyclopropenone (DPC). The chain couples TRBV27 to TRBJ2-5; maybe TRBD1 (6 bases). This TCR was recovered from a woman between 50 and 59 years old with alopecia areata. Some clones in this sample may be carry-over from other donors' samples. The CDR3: CASSLLSPGTPETQYF. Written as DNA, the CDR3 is TGTGCCAGCAGTCTACTAAGCCCGGGGACACCGGAGACCCAGTACTTC.